This T cell receptor beta chain derives from a study of blood T cell repertoires in COVID-19. Profiling relied on immunoSEQ multiplex PCR, and the TCRdb table lists in-frame clones only, not all of them. This sample yields roughly 340,000 clones, of which approximately 89% are seen a single time; 1.9% belongs to the top ten. The V and J ends lost 6 bases and 1 base respectively, with 16 bases between them. Germline V CDR1 and CDR2: MDHEN, SYDVKM. The CDR3 covers 15 residues. The rearrangement links TRBV28 to TRBJ2-7; maybe TRBD1 (6 bases). This receptor was identified in a man aged 40-49 years in a cohort exposed to, infected with or recovered from COVID-19 (not recorded which). Sequenced: PBMCs or T cells enriched from blood (not recorded which). Here the CDR3 reads CASRTQQGWSYEQYF. As DNA, the CDR3 is TGTGCCAGCAGAACTCAACAGGGATGGTCCTACGAGCAGTACTTC.